This TCR beta chain stems from a study of response to subunit inactivated influenza vaccine. Trimming stripped 7 bases from V and 4 bases from J, with 15 bases between. The CDR3 is made up of 14 amino acids. In TCRdb, the RT-PCR reads were re-called with MiXCR into one record per CDR3 protein. Of 450,000 to 600,000 distinct CDR3 sequences listed, about 17% were seen once; the top ten hold 3%. The source of this sequence is a man between 45 and 75 years old who received an inactivated influenza vaccine. This chain joins TRBV12-3 or TRBV12-4 and TRBJ2-3; tentative D call: TRBD2 (6 bases). The sequenced sample was CD4+ T cells sorted from PBMCs, obtained roughly 24 months after vaccination. This CDR3 reads CASTPWRGADTQYF. The CDR3 region has the DNA TGTGCCAGCACCCCTTGGAGGGGTGCAGATACGCAGTATTTT.